The rows below give T cell receptor beta chains drawn from one sample of a study of T cell changes during pregnancy in multiple sclerosis. Some clones are missing from TCRdb's copy, which holds only in-frame ones; the method was immunoSEQ multiplex PCR. The table records around 56,000 clones, approximately 90% of them present only once. The material was CD4+ T cells from peripheral blood mononuclear cells, obtained in the third trimester of pregnancy. These receptors were collected from a female donor with multiple sclerosis, enrolled in a pregnancy study. CDR3s include the opening cysteine and the closing phenylalanine or tryptophan. A D gene is named only where the DNA matches it firmly. A row's size may be missing; if present it is once, few, many or a size class.

J gene | D gene | V gene | clone size | CDR3 DNA | CDR3 protein
TRBJ2-7 | - | TRBV29-1 | - | TGCAGCGTTGAAGATGACAATTCCTACGAGCAGTACTTC | CSVEDDNSYEQYF
TRBJ1-2 | - | TRBV5-4 | - | TGTGCCAGCAGCTTGGACCAGGGAAACTATGGCTACACCTTC | CASSLDQGNYGYTF
TRBJ2-7 | TRBD1 | TRBV7-2 | - | TGTGCCAGCAGTTCGGGACAGGGGCGCTACGAGCAGTACTTC | CASSSGQGRYEQYF
TRBJ2-3 | TRBD2 | TRBV7-3 | - | TGTGCCAGCAGCTCTAAGGCGGGGGTCACAGATACGCAGTATTTT | CASSSKAGVTDTQYF
TRBJ2-3 | TRBD2 | TRBV19 | - | TGTGCCAGTAGTAACGGCGGGGGGCCCGCAGATACGCAGTATTTT | CASSNGGGPADTQYF
TRBJ2-5 | TRBD2 | TRBV4-2 | once | TGTGCCAGCAGCCAAGATGGGGGTAGCGGGGGATTAGAGACCCAGTACTTC | CASSQDGGSGGLETQYF
TRBJ2-7 | - | TRBV6-6 | - | TGTGCCAGCAGTTACGCGTCAGGCGAGCAGTACTTC | CASSYASGEQYF
TRBJ2-1 | TRBD2 | TRBV7-8 | - | TGTGCCAGCAGCTTAGTGGCGGGAGGGCCCGGCTCCTACAATGAGCAGTTCTTC | CASSLVAGGPGSYNEQFF
TRBJ1-2 | - | TRBV6-5 | - | TGTGCCAGCAGACTCGACGGGAACTATGGCTACACCTTC | CASRLDGNYGYTF
TRBJ2-3 | - | TRBV9 | - | TGTGCCAGCAGCGTAGTGGCCCAAACAGATACGCAGTATTTT | CASSVVAQTDTQYF
TRBJ2-3 | - | TRBV6-5 | - | TGTGCCAGCAGTCCTGGACGGACTAGCACAGATACGCAGTATTTT | CASSPGRTSTDTQYF
TRBJ1-2 | - | TRBV16 | - | TGTGCCAGCAGCCAATCACGAGCCGTTGAAGGCTACACCTTC | CASSQSRAVEGYTF
TRBJ2-5 | TRBD1 | TRBV6-5 | - | TGTGCCAGCAGGCGACAGGGCCAAGAGACCCAGTACTTC | CASRRQGQETQYF
TRBJ2-3 | - | TRBV30 | - | TGTGCCTGGAGCGGGAATAGCGGAGTAGATACGCAGTATTTT | CAWSGNSGVDTQYF
TRBJ1-1 | - | TRBV18 | - | TGTGCCAGCTCACCACCGGGAGGATTGAACACTGAAGCTTTCTTT | CASSPPGGLNTEAFF
TRBJ1-1 | - | TRBV11-3 | many | TGTGCCAGCAAGGGGAGGTCCACTGAAGCTTTCTTT | CASKGRSTEAFF
TRBJ1-2 | - | TRBV19 | - | TGTGCCAGTAGTATAGATTCCAGGTCCCGGAATGGCTACACCTTC | CASSIDSRSRNGYTF
TRBJ2-3 | - | TRBV6-1 | - | TGTGCCGGAGGGACAGTGAGCACAGATACGCAGTATTTT | CAGGTVSTDTQYF
TRBJ2-2 | TRBD1 | TRBV2 | once | TGTGCCAGCAGGTCCGGGACAGGTAGTACCGGGGAGCTGTTTTTT | CASRSGTGSTGELFF
TRBJ2-1 | - | TRBV19 | - | TGTGCCAGTAGTATTTGGAGCGGTTCCTACAATGAGCAGTTCTTC | CASSIWSGSYNEQFF
TRBJ1-2 | TRBD1 | TRBV15 | - | TGTGCCACCAGCAGAGAGTACGGCAAGACAGGGAACTATGGCTACACCTTC | CATSREYGKTGNYGYTF
TRBJ1-2 | TRBD1 | TRBV7-9 | - | TGTGCCAGCAGCTTAGAGGACAGGGGCCTCAATGGCTACACCTTC | CASSLEDRGLNGYTF
TRBJ1-1 | - | TRBV6-5 | once | TGTGCCAGCAGTTACGTCGCAGGGAGGAATACTTTCTTT | CASSYVAGRNTFF
TRBJ2-1 | TRBD2 | TRBV5-1 | - | TGCGCCAGCAGTTCTATTAGCGGGAGTTTGGAGGATGAGCAGTTCTTC | CASSSISGSLEDEQFF
TRBJ1-1 | - | TRBV6-5 | - | TGTGCCAGCGCCAGAGGGGGTACTGAAGCTTTCTTT | CASARGGTEAFF
TRBJ1-2 | - | TRBV5-8 | - | TGTGCCAGCAGCTTGCAAGGGGGAGACTATGGCTACACCTTC | CASSLQGGDYGYTF
TRBJ2-7 | - | TRBV7-5 | - | TGTGTCAGAAGCTTACGGGGTTCCGGGACAGACCCCTCTTTATGCTCCTACGAGCAGTACTTC | CVRSLRGSGTDPSLCSYEQYF
TRBJ1-2 | - | TRBV4-3 | - | TGCGCCAGCAGCCAAGATACGAGCAGGGTGGATGGTGGCTACACCTTC | CASSQDTSRVDGGYTF
TRBJ2-6 | - | TRBV19 | - | TGTGCCAGTAGTATAGCTCGACAGGTGAGGGAGTCTGGGGCCAACGTCCTGACTTTC | CASSIARQVRESGANVLTF
TRBJ2-3 | - | TRBV14 | - | TGTGCCAGCAGCGCCTCTCCCCTATCGCAGTATTTT | CASSASPLSQYF
TRBJ2-7 | - | TRBV11-2 | - | TGTGCCAGCAGCTTTGGGCGGGCGGCGCAGGAGCAGTACTTC | CASSFGRAAQEQYF
TRBJ2-7 | - | TRBV5-1 | - | TGCGCCAGCAGCTCAACCGGGACAAGGATAACCTACGAGCAGTACTTC | CASSSTGTRITYEQYF
TRBJ2-7 | - | TRBV18 | - | TGTGCCAGCTCACCACAGGGGGCCTACGAGCAGTACTTC | CASSPQGAYEQYF
TRBJ1-2 | - | TRBV30 | - | TGTGCCTGGAGCCAGGGAAACATTCGGAACTATGGCTACACCTTC | CAWSQGNIRNYGYTF
TRBJ1-1 | - | TRBV11-2 | - | TGTGCCAGCAGCTACCTAGGGGCACGGGCCACTGAAGCTTTCTTT | CASSYLGARATEAFF
TRBJ1-1 | TRBD1 | TRBV7-3 | - | TGTGCCAGCAGCCCCGGGACAGGGGATGGTAAAGCTTTCTTT | CASSPGTGDGKAFF
TRBJ2-1 | - | TRBV19 | - | TGTGCCAGACCTAAGGGGGGGTTGAGATCCGTGAATGAGCAGTTCTTC | CARPKGGLRSVNEQFF
TRBJ2-1 | TRBD2 | TRBV10-3 | - | TGTGCCATCAACGGACTAGCGGGAGGGCCTGAGCAGTTCTTC | CAINGLAGGPEQFF
TRBJ2-7 | - | TRBV30 | - | TGTGCCTGGAGTGTAACCGGGATTGTTTACGAGCAGTACTTC | CAWSVTGIVYEQYF
TRBJ2-3 | - | TRBV18 | - | TGTGCCAGCTCACCCTTAGAGGAGGAGCAGTATTTT | CASSPLEEEQYF
TRBJ2-7 | - | TRBV7-6 | - | TGTGCCAGCAGCCCCGACAGGAACTCCTACGAGCAGTACTTC | CASSPDRNSYEQYF
TRBJ1-3 | - | TRBV5-1 | - | TGCGCCAGCAGCTTGGAGGGCAGGGATGGAAACACCATATATTTT | CASSLEGRDGNTIYF
TRBJ2-3 | TRBD2 | TRBV4-1 | - | TGCGCCAGCAGCCAAGACCACCGGACTAGCGGTCCAGATACGCAGTATTTT | CASSQDHRTSGPDTQYF
TRBJ2-3 | TRBD2 | TRBV15 | - | TGTGCCACCAGCATCAATGCGGGAGCCACAGATACGCAGTATTTT | CATSINAGATDTQYF
TRBJ1-1 | TRBD1 | TRBV5-1 | - | TGCGCCAGCAGCTTGTTACAGGGGGCAAGCAACACTGAAGCTTTCTTT | CASSLLQGASNTEAFF
TRBJ1-2 | TRBD1 | TRBV6-5 | - | TGTGCCAGCAGGGAGGGGGCGCGGGGCCACACCTTC | CASREGARGHTF
TRBJ2-1 | TRBD2 | TRBV5-1 | - | TGCGCCAGCAGCCCTCGTACTAGCGGGAGTAATGAGCAGTTCTTC | CASSPRTSGSNEQFF
TRBJ2-7 | - | TRBV6-5 | - | TGTGCCAGCAGTTTTACTCTCTTGAACTTC | CASSFTLLNF
TRBJ2-3 | TRBD2 | TRBV4-2 | - | TGTGCCAGCAGCCCAACCCCCGGGACTAGCGGAAGCAATACGCAGTATTTT | CASSPTPGTSGSNTQYF
TRBJ1-2 | - | TRBV10-3 | - | TGTGCCATCAGCCCGAGAACAGGCGACTATGGCTACACCTTC | CAISPRTGDYGYTF
TRBJ2-7 | TRBD1 | TRBV19 | - | TGTGCCACCTCGGGACAGGGGTACGAGCAGTACTTC | CATSGQGYEQYF